The TCR beta chain under discussion was sequenced for a study of shared clonotypes between healthy human individuals. Regarding the study as a whole: The diversity represented, both genetic and in exposure history, was limited by few donors. The study found 4.5% to 5% of naive CD4 clonotypes shared across four donors. Naive subsets usually exceeded memory subsets in estimated richness.

Only in-frame clones appear in the TCRdb table, and some are missing; sequencing was by immunoSEQ multiplex PCR. Seen here are 780,000 or so clones, roughly 72% observed once, and the top ten hold around 1.7%. On this clone: Its antigen is not known.

Subsets obtained from CD4+ cells comprised CD45RA+ naive and CD45RA-negative memory cells. Germline CDR1 reads KGHSY; CDR2 reads FQNENV. Trimming left V 0 bases short and J 7 bases short, with 12 bases between. The CDR3 spans 14 residues. The receptor comes from a woman aged 30 to 39 in good health. The sequenced sample was memory CD4+ T cells sorted from blood. As for subset: CD45RA-negative fraction. The gene calls are TRBV16 and TRBJ1-1, with D possibly being TRBD1 (5 bases). The chain's CDR3 is CASSQSRAGSEAFF. The CDR3 region has the DNA TGTGCCAGCAGCCAATCGAGGGCAGGGAGTGAAGCTTTCTTT.